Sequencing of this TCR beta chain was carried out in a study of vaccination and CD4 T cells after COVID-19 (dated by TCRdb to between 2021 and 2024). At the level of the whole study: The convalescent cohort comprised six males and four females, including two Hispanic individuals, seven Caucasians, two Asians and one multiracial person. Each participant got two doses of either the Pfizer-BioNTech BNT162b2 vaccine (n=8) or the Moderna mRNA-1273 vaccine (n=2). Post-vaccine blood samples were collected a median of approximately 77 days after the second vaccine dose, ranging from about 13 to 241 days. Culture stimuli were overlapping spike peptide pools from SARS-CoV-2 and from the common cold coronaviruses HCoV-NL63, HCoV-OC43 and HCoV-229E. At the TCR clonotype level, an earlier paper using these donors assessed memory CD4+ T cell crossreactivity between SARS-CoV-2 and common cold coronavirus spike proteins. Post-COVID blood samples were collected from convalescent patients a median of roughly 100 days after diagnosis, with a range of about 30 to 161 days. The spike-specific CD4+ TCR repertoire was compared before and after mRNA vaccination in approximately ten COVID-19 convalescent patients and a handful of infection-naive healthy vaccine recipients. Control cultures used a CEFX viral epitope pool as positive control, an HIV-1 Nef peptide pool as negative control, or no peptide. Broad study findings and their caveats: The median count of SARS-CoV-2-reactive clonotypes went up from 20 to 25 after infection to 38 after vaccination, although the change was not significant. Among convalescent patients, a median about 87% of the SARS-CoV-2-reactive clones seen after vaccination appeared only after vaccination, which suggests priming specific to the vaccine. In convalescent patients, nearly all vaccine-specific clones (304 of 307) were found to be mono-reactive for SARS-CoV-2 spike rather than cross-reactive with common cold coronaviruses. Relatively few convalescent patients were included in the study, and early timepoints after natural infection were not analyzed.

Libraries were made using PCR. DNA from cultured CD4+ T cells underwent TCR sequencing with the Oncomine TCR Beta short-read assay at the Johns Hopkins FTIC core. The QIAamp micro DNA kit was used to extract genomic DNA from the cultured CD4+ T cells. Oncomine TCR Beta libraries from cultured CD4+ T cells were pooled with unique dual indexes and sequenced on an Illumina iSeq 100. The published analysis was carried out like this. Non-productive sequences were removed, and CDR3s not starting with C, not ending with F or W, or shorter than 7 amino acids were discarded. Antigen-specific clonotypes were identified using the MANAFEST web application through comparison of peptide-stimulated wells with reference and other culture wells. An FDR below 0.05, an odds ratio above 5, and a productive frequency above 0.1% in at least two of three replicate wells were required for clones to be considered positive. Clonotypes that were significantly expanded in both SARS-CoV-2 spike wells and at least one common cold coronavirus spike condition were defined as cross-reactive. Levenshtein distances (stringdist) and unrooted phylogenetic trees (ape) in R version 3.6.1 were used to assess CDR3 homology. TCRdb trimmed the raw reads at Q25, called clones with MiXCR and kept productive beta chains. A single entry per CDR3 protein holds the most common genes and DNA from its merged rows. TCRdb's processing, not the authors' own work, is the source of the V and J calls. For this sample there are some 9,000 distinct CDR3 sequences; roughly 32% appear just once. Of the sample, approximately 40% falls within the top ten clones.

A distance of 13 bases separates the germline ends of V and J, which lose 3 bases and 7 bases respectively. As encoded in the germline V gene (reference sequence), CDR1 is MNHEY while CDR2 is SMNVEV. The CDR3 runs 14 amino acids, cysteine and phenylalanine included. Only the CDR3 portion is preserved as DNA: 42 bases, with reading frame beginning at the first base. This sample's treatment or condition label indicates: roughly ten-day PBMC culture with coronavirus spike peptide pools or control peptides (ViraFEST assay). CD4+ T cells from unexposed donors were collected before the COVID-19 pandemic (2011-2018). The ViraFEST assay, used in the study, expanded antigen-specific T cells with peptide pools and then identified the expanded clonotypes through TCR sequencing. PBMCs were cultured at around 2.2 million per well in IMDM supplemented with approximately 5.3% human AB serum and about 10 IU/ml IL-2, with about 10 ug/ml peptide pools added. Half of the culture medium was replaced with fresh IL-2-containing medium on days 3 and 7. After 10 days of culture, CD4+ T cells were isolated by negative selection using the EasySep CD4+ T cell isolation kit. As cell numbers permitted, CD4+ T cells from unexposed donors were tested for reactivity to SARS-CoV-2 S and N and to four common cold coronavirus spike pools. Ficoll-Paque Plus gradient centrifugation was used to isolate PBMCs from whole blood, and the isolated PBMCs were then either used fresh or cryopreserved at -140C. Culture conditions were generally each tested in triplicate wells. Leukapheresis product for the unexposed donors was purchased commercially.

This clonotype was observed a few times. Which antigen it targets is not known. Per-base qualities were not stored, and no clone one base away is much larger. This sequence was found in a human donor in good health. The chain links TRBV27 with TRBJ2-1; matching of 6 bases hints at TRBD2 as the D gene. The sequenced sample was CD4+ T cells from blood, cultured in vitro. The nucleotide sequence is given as TGTGCCAGCAGTTTGGAGGGCCGACGGAATGAGCAGTTCTTC. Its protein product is CASSLEGRRNEQFF.